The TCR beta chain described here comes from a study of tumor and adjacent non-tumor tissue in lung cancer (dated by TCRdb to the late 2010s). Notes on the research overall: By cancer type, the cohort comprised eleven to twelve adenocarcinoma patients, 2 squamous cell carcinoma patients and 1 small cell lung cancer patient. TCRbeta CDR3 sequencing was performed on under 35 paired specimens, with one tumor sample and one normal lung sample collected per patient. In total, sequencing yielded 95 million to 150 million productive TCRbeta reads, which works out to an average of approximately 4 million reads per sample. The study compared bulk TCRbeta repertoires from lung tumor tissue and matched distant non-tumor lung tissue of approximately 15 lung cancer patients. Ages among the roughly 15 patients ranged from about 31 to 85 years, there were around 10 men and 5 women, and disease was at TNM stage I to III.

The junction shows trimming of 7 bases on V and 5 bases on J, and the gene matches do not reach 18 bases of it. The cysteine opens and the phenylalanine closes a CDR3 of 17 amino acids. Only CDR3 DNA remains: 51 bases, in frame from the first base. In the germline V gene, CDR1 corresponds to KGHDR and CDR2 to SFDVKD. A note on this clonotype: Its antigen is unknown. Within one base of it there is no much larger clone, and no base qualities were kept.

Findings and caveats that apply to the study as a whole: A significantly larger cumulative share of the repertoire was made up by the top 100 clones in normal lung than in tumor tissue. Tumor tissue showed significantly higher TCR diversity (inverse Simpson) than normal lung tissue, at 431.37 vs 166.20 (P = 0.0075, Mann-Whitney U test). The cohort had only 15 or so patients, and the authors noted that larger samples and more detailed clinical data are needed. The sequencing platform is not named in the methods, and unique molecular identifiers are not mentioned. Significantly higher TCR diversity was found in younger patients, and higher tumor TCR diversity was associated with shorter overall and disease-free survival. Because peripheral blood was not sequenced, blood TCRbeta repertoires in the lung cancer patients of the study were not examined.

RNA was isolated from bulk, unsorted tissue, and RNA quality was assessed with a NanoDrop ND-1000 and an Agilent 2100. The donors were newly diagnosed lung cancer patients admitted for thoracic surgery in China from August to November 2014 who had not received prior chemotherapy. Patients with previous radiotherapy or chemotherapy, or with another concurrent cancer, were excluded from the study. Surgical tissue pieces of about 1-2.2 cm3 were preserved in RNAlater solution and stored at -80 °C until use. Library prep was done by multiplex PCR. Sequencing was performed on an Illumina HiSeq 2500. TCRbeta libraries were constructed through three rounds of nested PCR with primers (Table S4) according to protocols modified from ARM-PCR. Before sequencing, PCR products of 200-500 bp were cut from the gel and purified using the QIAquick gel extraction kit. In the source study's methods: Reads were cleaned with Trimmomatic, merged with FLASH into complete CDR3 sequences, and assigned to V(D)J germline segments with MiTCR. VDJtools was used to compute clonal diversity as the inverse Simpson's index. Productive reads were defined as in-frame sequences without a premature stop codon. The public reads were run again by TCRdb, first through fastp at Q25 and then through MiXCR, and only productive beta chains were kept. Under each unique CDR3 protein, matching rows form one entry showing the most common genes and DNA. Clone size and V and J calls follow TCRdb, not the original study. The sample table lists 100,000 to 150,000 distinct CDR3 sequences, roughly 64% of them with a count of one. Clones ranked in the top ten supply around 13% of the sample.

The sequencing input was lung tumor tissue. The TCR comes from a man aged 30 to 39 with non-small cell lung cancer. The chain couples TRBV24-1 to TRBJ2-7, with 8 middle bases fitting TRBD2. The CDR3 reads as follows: CATSELAGREALHEQYF. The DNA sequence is TGTGCCACCAGCGAGCTAGCCGGGAGGGAGGCTCTCCACGAGCAGTACTTC.